A single sample is the source of the 9 T cell receptor beta chains below, sequenced in a study of blood T cell repertoires in COVID-19 (TCRdb year 2020). Library prep was done by the immunoSEQ multiplex PCR assay. The table comes from immuneACCESS by way of TCRdb, which keeps in-frame sequences with V and J called. Part of the clones is missing from these tables; in studies checked, under half for an unresolved V gene and the rest for unknown reasons. The sample table lists about 440,000 clones, around 89% of them with a count of one. Jointly, the top ten make up approximately 4.5% of the sample. Source material: peripheral blood. The receptors stem from a woman aged 25 to 39 with acute or convalescent COVID-19.

The V call is TRBV28, the J call TRBJ1-5; 11 nucleotides match TRBD1. The CDR3 loop spans 17 amino acids. The ends lost 6 bases at V and 6 bases at J; junction bases unmatched: 13. Germline V gene sequence: CDR1 MDHEN, CDR2 SYDVKM. The CDR3 protein is CASSEQDRGRGSQPQHF. DNA of the CDR3: TGTGCCAGCAGCGAACAGGACAGGGGGCGAGGAAGTCAGCCCCAGCATTTT.

The gene calls are TRBV2 and TRBJ1-1; TRBD1 matches 10 bases. V lost 2 bases to trimming and J lost 10 bases; unmatched junction nucleotides: 7. The CDR3 totals 14 residues. CDR1 and CDR2 (germline): SNHLY, FYNNEI. The CDR3 loop reads CASSEMGQGIVAFF. In DNA form, the CDR3 reads TGTGCCAGCAGTGAAATGGGACAGGGGATTGTAGCTTTCTTT.

J is TRBJ1-1 and V is TRBV29-1; TRBD1 is a possible D gene (5 bases). The V end was cut by 2 bases, the J end by 4 bases, with 11 bases between. There are 13 residues in the CDR3. Germline loops: CDR1 SQVTM, CDR2 ANQGSEA. The CDR3 nucleotides are TGCAGCGTTGAACAGGGAAGGGCCACTGAAGCTTTCTTT. This translates into CSVEQGRATEAFF.

The chain employs TRBV7-3 and TRBJ1-1; tentative D call: TRBD1 (5 bases). This CDR3 spans 13 amino acids. V was clipped by 6 bases and J by 1 base, with 9 bases between them. Looked up from germline, CDR1 is SGHTA and CDR2 is FQGTGA. For the CDR3, the DNA is TGTGCCAGCAGAGTCGGGGGGAACACTGAAGCTTTCTTT. As protein: CASRVGGNTEAFF.

The genes are TRBV27 and TRBJ2-1; D is ambiguous. V was clipped by 9 bases and J by 8 bases, with 8 bases between them. Germline CDR1 is MNHEY and CDR2 is SMNVEV (reference sequence). The CDR3 covers 10 residues. DNA of the CDR3: TGTGCCAGTGCAGGTGATGAGCAGTTCTTC. This encodes CASAGDEQFF.

This chain uses TRBV24-1 with TRBJ2-7, with 10 positions matching TRBD1. The V gene's germline CDR1 is KGHDR and CDR2 SFDVKD. V shed 3 bases and J 7 bases; nucleotides not matched to a gene: 11. The CDR3 loop spans 16 amino acids. This chain's CDR3 is CATSDTIGDRGGEQYF. The CDR3 DNA is TGTGCCACCAGTGATACAATTGGGGACAGGGGAGGTGAGCAGTACTTC.

This chain uses TRBV24-1 with TRBJ2-5, with 10 bases identical to TRBD2. Germline V gives CDR1 KGHDR, CDR2 SFDVKD. J gave up 1 base and V 3 bases, and 10 bases lay outside the gene matches. The CDR3 length is 18 residues. DNA for the CDR3: TGTGCCACCAGTGATCCTTCTGTAAGGACTAGCGGCCAAGAGACCCAGTACTTC. Its translation: CATSDPSVRTSGQETQYF.

The gene calls are TRBV6-5 and TRBJ1-5, with 8 bases identical to TRBD1. J was trimmed by 4 bases and V by 6 bases; bases with no gene match: 8. The CDR3 extends over 15 amino acids. In germline, CDR1 is MNHEY, CDR2 SVGAGI. Here the CDR3 reads CASRHGQGANQPQHF. The DNA for the CDR3 is TGTGCCAGCAGGCATGGACAGGGAGCAAATCAGCCCCAGCATTTT.

The V and J genes are TRBV5-4 and TRBJ1-1; D remains unclear. This CDR3 region has 14 residues. Trimming cost V 0 bases and J 3 bases, with 9 bases left between them. Germline CDR1 is SGHNT and CDR2 is YYREEE (reference sequence). CDR3 sequence reads: CASSLAHIHTEAFF. In DNA form, the CDR3 reads TGTGCCAGCAGCTTGGCACACATACACACTGAAGCTTTCTTT. The full variable domain, completed using reference TRBV5-4 and TRBJ1-1, is ETGVTQSPTHLIKTRGQQVTLRCSSQSGHNTVSWYQQALGQGPQFIFQYYREEENGRGNFPPRFSGLQFPNYSSELNVNALELDDSALYLCASSLAHIHTEAFFGQGTRLTVV.